This T cell receptor beta chain was sequenced in a study of cytomegalovirus exposure and HLA in healthy donors. Study in general: Most genotyped donors, 81% of 300 to 400, had Caucasian-associated genetic ancestry.

There are a few counts of this clone. Vbeta (60) and Jbeta (13) primers were used in the PCR. The table came from immunoSEQ multiplex PCR; TCRdb's copy has only in-frame clones and leaves some out. In the table there are 130,000 or so clones, 6.5% to 9.5% of which are singletons. Germline V lookup: CDR1 SGHRS, CDR2 YFSETQ. CDR3 size: 14 residues. V lost 4 bases and J lost 0, with 11 bases in between. This receptor was identified in a man aged 35-49 years in good health and CMV-seronegative. Sequences were obtained from PBMCs. The chain couples TRBV5-1 to TRBJ2-7; D remains unclear. DNA for the CDR3: TGCGCCAGCAGCCTACGACTGAACTCCTACGAGCAGTACTTC. Translation gives CASSLRLNSYEQYF.